The entry below gives a single TCR beta chain sequence along with its context. The antigen remains unidentified. These data belong to a study of cytomegalovirus exposure and HLA in healthy donors. Overall study: An earlier analysis identified 117 million unique TCR beta sequences in approximately 190 million T cells.

PCR involved 60 Vbeta and 13 Jbeta primers. Libraries were prepared by immunoSEQ multiplex PCR; TCRdb keeps only in-frame clonotypes and omits some of them. The sample comprises 170,000 or so clones, 84% of which are singletons, and around 4.9% rests with the top ten. Whole-study findings and limits: Researchers counted 164 TCR beta chains as cytomegalovirus-associated.

V lost 3 bases, J lost 6 bases, and 11 bases lay in between. This CDR3 has 14 amino acids. Germline-derived CDR1 and CDR2 are LNHDA and SQIVND (reference sequence). The source material was PBMCs. The clonotype originates from a man between 18 and 35 years old in good health and CMV-seronegative. The chain combines TRBV19 with TRBJ1-4; possible D gene TRBD1, 5 bases. The CDR3 protein is CASSMFRDHEKLFF. Written as DNA, the CDR3 is TGTGCCAGTAGTATGTTCAGGGATCATGAAAAACTGTTTTTT.